The 3 T cell receptor beta chains below come from one sample, sequenced in a study of blood T cell repertoires in COVID-19. Profiling relied on immunoSEQ multiplex PCR, and the TCRdb table lists in-frame clones only, not all of them. There are roughly 250,000 clones in the sample; around 89% occur only once, and 8.8% lies in the top ten. Sequencing was performed on PBMCs or T cells enriched from blood (not recorded which). These receptors were taken from a man in his forties or fifties who had recovered from COVID-19.

The chain couples TRBV5-1 to TRBJ2-7; maybe TRBD1 (5 bases). This CDR3 spans 14 amino acids. V lost 4 bases and J lost 2, with 13 bases in between. The germline CDR1 and CDR2 sequences are SGHRS and YFSETQ. The CDR3 protein is CASSPDRSTYEQYF. The CDR3 DNA sequence: TGCGCCAGCAGCCCAGACAGATCTACCTACGAGCAGTACTTC.

The J gene is TRBJ2-3, the V gene TRBV30, with D unclear. The CDR3 is 10 residues long. CDR1 is GTSNPN, CDR2 SVGIG, per germline (reference sequence). With 1 base removed from V and 6 bases from J, the gap between germline ends came to 2 bases. The CDR3 DNA reads TGTGCCTGGAGTGCGGATACGCAGTATTTT. It codes for CAWSADTQYF.

This clone was seen more than once but under ten times. The J gene is TRBJ1-6, the V gene TRBV14, with TRBD1 identical over 8 bases. The germline gives CDR1 SGHDN, CDR2 FVKESK. Trimming at V came to 2 bases and at J to 5 bases, leaving 2 bases not matched to a gene. This CDR3 is built from 15 residues. The CDR3 DNA reads as TGTGCCAGCAGCCAACAACAGGGGGATAATTCACCCCTCCACTTT. Translation gives CASSQQQGDNSPLHF.